This entry features one T cell receptor beta chain sequence. Its specificity is not known. This entry is derived from a study of cytomegalovirus exposure and HLA in healthy donors. Findings and caveats of the study: Data from an earlier analysis indicated that most TCR beta V segments were productive either about 90% or about 30% of the time. Among the CMV-associated chains, a few were confirmed in vitro as specific for CMV antigens. A later analysis linked a missense DCLRE1C variant to TCR beta V- and J-gene trimming. Generally TCR sequences proved uncommon, though certain public TCRs appeared in numerous donors.

Trimming left V 4 bases short and J 5 bases short, with 14 bases between. The CDR3 totals 15 residues. Germline CDR1 SNHLY, CDR2 FYNNEI. Primers: 60 Vbeta forward and 13 Jbeta reverse. The data were produced by immunoSEQ multiplex PCR, yet TCRdb's version contains in-frame clones alone and is incomplete. The data hold about 150,000 clones, with 60% to 80% observed a single time. The sequenced material came from PBMCs. This clonotype was sampled from a man under 40 in good health and CMV-seropositive. This chain joins TRBV2 and TRBJ1-4; D uncertain. The CDR3 is CASSAKTSVNEKLFF. The CDR3 bases are TGTGCCAGCAGTGCCAAGACATCGGTGAATGAAAAACTGTTTTTT.